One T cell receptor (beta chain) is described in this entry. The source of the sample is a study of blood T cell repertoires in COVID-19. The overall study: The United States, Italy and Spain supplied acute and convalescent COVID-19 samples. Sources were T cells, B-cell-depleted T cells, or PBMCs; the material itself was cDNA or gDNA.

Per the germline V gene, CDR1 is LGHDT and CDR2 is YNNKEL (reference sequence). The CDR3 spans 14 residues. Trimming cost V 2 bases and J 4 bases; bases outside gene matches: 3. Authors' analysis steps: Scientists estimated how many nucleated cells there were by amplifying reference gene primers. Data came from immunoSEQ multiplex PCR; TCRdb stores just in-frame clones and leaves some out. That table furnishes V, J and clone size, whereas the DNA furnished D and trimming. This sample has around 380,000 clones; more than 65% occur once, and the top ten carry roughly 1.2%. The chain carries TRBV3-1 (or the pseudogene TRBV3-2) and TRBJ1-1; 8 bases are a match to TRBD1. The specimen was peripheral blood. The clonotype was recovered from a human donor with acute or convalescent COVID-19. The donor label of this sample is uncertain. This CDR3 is CASSQKQGGTEAFF. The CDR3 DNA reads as TGTGCCAGCAGCCAAAAACAGGGGGGCACTGAAGCTTTCTTT.